This TCR beta chain derives from a study of Tregs in tolerant kidney transplant recipients (dated by TCRdb to between 2018 and 2021). Background for the entire study: The transplants used related donors along with nonmyeloablative bone marrow transplantation, and in the human trials mixed chimerism was transient. The study applied TCRbeta sequencing to find donor-specific regulatory T cells before combined kidney and bone marrow transplantation and then followed those same cells after transplant. Paper-wide results and their limitations: Because only a small number of patients were included, the study had limitations, and the results will need to be validated in larger populations as well as under other immunosuppression protocols. Donor-specific Treg expansion was found to exceed global Treg expansion in tolerant patients, suggesting antigen-driven rather than nonspecific expansion. Expanding Tregs with activated donor B cells appeared to identify the most biologically relevant and donor-specific TCRbeta repertoire. Because the PCR primers were changed over time for some patients, nucleotide-level comparison could not be performed across the samples from those patients. Biological reproducibility was not directly addressed, though technical replication error appeared minimal.

For TCRbeta CDR3 sequencing, genomic DNA was extracted from sorted cells using the QIAGEN DNeasy Blood and Tissue Kit. High-throughput TCRbeta CDR3 sequencing, including PCR amplification with bias correction and internal controls, was performed commercially through immunoSEQ. As for the original processing: Unique productive TCRbeta sequences were defined by CDR3 nucleotide sequence where primers matched, and otherwise by CDR3 amino acid sequence together with Vbeta and Jbeta genes. To correct for sorting error, sequences found in more than one sorted population at a frequency ratio of 2:1 or less were discarded, and the remaining shared sequences were assigned to the population with the higher frequency. A sequence was defined as donor-reactive if the sequence was expanded at least 5-fold in CFSE-low cells compared with unstimulated cells and had a frequency of at least 0.01% in CFSE-low cells. Repertoire divergence was quantified by Jensen-Shannon divergence calculated from the top 100 TCRbeta sequences ranked by frequency. When a sample had multiple sequencing runs, each run was corrected for sorting error separately and the runs were then pooled. The immuneACCESS repertoire file appears here via TCRdb, limited to in-frame rearrangements. These files lack a portion of the clones; in checked studies, under half of the deficit traces to unresolved V genes, and the cause of the others is not known. That table is the source of V, J and clone size, and D and trimming were worked out from the DNA. The table kept for this sample lists approximately 31,000 clones. The ten largest account for roughly 8% of the sample.

This specimen's time point label, per the study, means: blood sample drawn before combined kidney and bone marrow transplant. Thawed PBMCs were FACS-sorted into unstimulated Tregs (CD4+CD25+CD127-), CD4+ non-Tregs (CD4+CD25-), CD4 cells and CD8 cells. Patients were 4 combined kidney and bone marrow transplant recipients from the ITN036ST trial, and only these trial subjects had samples available. Healthy control blood was processed to PBMCs with a Ficoll density gradient and then cryopreserved, whereas patient PBMCs were collected both before and after transplant. Details on this clone: Its antigen is still unknown. The read ends 3 residues early relative to the CDR3; the germline J gene fills the gap.

The germline V gene encodes CDR1 LNHDA and CDR2 SQIVND (reference sequence). The CDR3 runs 15 residues from the cysteine to the phenylalanine. The DNA covers only part of the CDR3, 36 bases in frame from base 1. Cut back by 2 bases and 4 bases, the V and J ends lie 14 bases apart. Sample: CD8+ T cells from blood, taken before the transplant. The rearranged chain carries TRBV19 and TRBJ1-2; TRBD1 could be the D gene, as 6 bases match. This receptor was taken from a human donor who received a combined kidney and bone marrow transplant. This receptor has the CDR3 CASSIRADSLYGYTF. The CDR3 DNA, read in part, is TGTGCCAGTAGTATAAGGGCGGACAGCCTCTATGGC.